A selection of T cell receptor beta chains follows, all from one sample in a study of OX40 agonist ivuxolimab in advanced cancers. Method: immunoSEQ multiplex PCR; TCRdb's copy keeps in-frame clones and lacks some. This sample yields under 150,000 clones, of which about nine tenths are seen a single time; roughly 1.1% belongs to the top ten. This specimen consisted of CD4+ or CD8+ T cells sorted from blood, obtained in a trial of the OX40 agonist ivuxolimab. These receptors originate from an adult with an advanced solid tumor such as melanoma, head and neck, liver or kidney cancer. CDR3s leave out the opening cysteine and the closing phenylalanine or tryptophan. Each record gives: V gene, D gene, CDR3 protein. A D gene is named only where the DNA matches it firmly.

v_gene: TRBV11-2; d_gene: NA; CDR3aa: ASSLGNIDGYEQY
v_gene: TRBV28; d_gene: NA; CDR3aa: ASSGDRYPGELF
v_gene: TRBV4-2; d_gene: NA; CDR3aa: ASSQLVGSNEQY
v_gene: TRBV7-4; d_gene: NA; CDR3aa: ASWTRDSPGDT
v_gene: TRBV28; d_gene: NA; CDR3aa: ASRIGVSGNTIY
v_gene: TRBV11-3; d_gene: TRBD1; CDR3aa: ASSFNRGYEQY
v_gene: TRBV28; d_gene: TRBD1; CDR3aa: ASSLDRANTEAF
v_gene: TRBV7-2; d_gene: NA; CDR3aa: ASSLQDEETQY
v_gene: TRBV28; d_gene: TRBD2; CDR3aa: ASSPLRRLAGTGELF
v_gene: TRBV7-6; d_gene: NA; CDR3aa: ASSGRQDYNEQF
v_gene: TRBV20-1; d_gene: TRBD1; CDR3aa: RTGGNGEQF
v_gene: TRBV2; d_gene: NA; CDR3aa: ASTADIGASNTEAF
v_gene: TRBV9; d_gene: NA; CDR3aa: ASSESDKPYEQY
v_gene: TRBV7-2; d_gene: NA; CDR3aa: ASSFPLGAGGYT
v_gene: TRBV28; d_gene: NA; CDR3aa: ASSFNQGRQPQH
v_gene: TRBV5-1; d_gene: NA; CDR3aa: ASSLAGQGETQY
v_gene: TRBV19; d_gene: TRBD1; CDR3aa: ASSPPWGTGGGLVGQPQH
v_gene: TRBV6-4; d_gene: NA; CDR3aa: ASSPTTGTSDTQY
v_gene: TRBV28; d_gene: TRBD1; CDR3aa: ASSPGQLNTEAF
v_gene: TRBV19; d_gene: NA; CDR3aa: ASGVGGNSPLH
v_gene: TRBV4-2; d_gene: NA; CDR3aa: ASSQVTDGEQY
v_gene: TRBV11-3; d_gene: NA; CDR3aa: ASSLEGWAGREYQD
v_gene: TRBV7-2; d_gene: NA; CDR3aa: ASSATGSGGGELF
v_gene: TRBV19; d_gene: NA; CDR3aa: ASSIPGLSSSYNEQF
v_gene: TRBV29-1; d_gene: NA; CDR3aa: SVRRESSGANVLT
v_gene: TRBV19; d_gene: NA; CDR3aa: ATSTVLEQY
v_gene: TRBV5-8; d_gene: NA; CDR3aa: ASSLDRSSYNEQF
v_gene: TRBV7-2; d_gene: TRBD1; CDR3aa: ASSSRGQQGATQETQY
v_gene: TRBV10-1; d_gene: TRBD2; CDR3aa: ASSEGGDFYNEQF
v_gene: TRBV6-5; d_gene: TRBD2; CDR3aa: ASGSGDYLANEQF
v_gene: TRBV19; d_gene: NA; CDR3aa: ASSISGISEAF
v_gene: TRBV27; d_gene: TRBD2; CDR3aa: ASSSGLAGGTGELF
v_gene: TRBV28; d_gene: NA; CDR3aa: ASTQPGYSNQPQH
v_gene: TRBV19; d_gene: NA; CDR3aa: ASSMELQVEQY
v_gene: TRBV10-3; d_gene: TRBD1; CDR3aa: AISESAAGGAF
v_gene: TRBV6-5; d_gene: TRBD1; CDR3aa: ASSPAWDRVEGYT
v_gene: TRBV28; d_gene: TRBD1; CDR3aa: ASTATGWDRGHEQY
v_gene: TRBV28; d_gene: NA; CDR3aa: ASFSRTTRTQH
v_gene: TRBV6-5; d_gene: TRBD1; CDR3aa: ASSRDRGQGNTIY
v_gene: TRBV6-1; d_gene: NA; CDR3aa: ASRARVGLNTEAF
v_gene: TRBV5-5; d_gene: NA; CDR3aa: ASSFGGVTEAF
v_gene: TRBV5-1; d_gene: TRBD1; CDR3aa: ASSPGQGHEQY
v_gene: TRBV7-9; d_gene: NA; CDR3aa: ASSPIQDPFDEQF
v_gene: TRBV29-1; d_gene: NA; CDR3aa: SVEVTGGYGYT
v_gene: TRBV4-2; d_gene: NA; CDR3aa: ASSQDKAGELF
v_gene: TRBV5-3; d_gene: NA; CDR3aa: ARSLSRGSRARRQPQH
v_gene: TRBV5-1; d_gene: NA; CDR3aa: ASSFDSSYYGYT
v_gene: TRBV27; d_gene: TRBD2; CDR3aa: ASSPWTSGTDTQY